This section outlines one T cell receptor beta chain sequence together with its context. The antigen is undetermined. This specimen belongs to a study of T cell responses to AZD1222 COVID-19 vaccine. Study background: Pooling covered second doses at about 4 or about 12 weeks. Study-level points and caveats: Just six AZD1222 recipients were seropositive at baseline.

Germline CDR1 is MNHEY and CDR2 is SVGEGT. The CDR3 is 13 amino acids. Trimming removed 5 bases from V and 0 bases from J, with 8 bases in between. TCRdb keeps only in-frame clones here, not all; method: immunoSEQ multiplex PCR. This sample has nearly 110,000 clones, with approximately 89% found just once. The V and J genes are TRBV6-2 or TRBV6-3 and TRBJ2-7; TRBD2 is a possible D gene (6 bases). Sequenced here: peripheral blood, sampled on day 0 of AZD1222 vaccination. The sequence derives from an adult in good health. The CDR3 region has the DNA TGTGCCAGCAGTCGGGGGTCCTCCTACGAGCAGTACTTC. This encodes CASSRGSSYEQYF.